This entry features one TCR beta chain sequence. The target antigen is unknown. CDR3 length: 14 amino acids. Trimming left V 8 bases short and J 4 bases short, with 14 bases between. Germline-derived CDR1 and CDR2 are WSHSY and SAAADI. These data originate in a study of identifying expanded T cells in peripheral blood. Healthy donors had no documented immune events, such as infections, while sampled. Overall study findings and caveats: Approximately two-week clone count variance significantly increased as total template count grew. Differentially abundant clones: 1 to 1.5 between replicates, about 17 at approximately 14 days, around 19 at four.

Sequencing was performed with immunoSEQ multiplex PCR; in TCRdb, only in-frame clones are kept and a portion is missing. In the table there are some 100,000 clones, 88% of which are singletons. The origin of this receptor is a person between 18 and 70 years old in good health. J is TRBJ1-4 and V is TRBV10-2; D remains unclear. Sequencing was done on a sample of blood. CDR3 amino acids: CASGDRSLNEKLFF. The CDR3 DNA is TGCGCCAGCGGCGACCGTAGTCTTAATGAAAAACTGTTTTTT.